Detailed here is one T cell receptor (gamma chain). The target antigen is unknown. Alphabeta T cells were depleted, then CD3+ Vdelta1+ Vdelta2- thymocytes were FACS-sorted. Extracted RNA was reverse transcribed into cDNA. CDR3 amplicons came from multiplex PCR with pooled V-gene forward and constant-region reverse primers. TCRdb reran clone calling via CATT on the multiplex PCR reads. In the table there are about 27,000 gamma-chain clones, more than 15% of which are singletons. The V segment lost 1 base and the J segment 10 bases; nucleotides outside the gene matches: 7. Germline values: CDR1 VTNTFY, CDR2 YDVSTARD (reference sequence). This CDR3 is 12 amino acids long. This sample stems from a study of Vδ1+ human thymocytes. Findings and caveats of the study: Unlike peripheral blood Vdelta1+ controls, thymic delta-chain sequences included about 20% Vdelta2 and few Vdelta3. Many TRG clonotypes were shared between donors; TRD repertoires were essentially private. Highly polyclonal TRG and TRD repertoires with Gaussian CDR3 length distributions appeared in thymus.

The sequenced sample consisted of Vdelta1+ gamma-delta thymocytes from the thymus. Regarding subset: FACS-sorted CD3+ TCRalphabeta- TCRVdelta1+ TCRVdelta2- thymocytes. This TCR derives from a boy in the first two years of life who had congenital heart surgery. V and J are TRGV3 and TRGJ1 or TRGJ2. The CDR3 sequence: CATWDRRDKKLF. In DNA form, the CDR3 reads TGTGCCACCTGGGACAGAAGAGACAAGAAACTCTTT.